The entry that follows covers one T cell receptor (beta chain) sequence. Antigen specificity is unknown. The data derive from a study of T cell repertoires in cytomegalovirus infection. Study results and limitations: Dominant in the ex vivo response were TCR beta clonotypes restricted by HLA-C and specific for CMV.

TCRdb itself ran the reads through MiXCR, one entry per CDR3 protein. The table records 900,000 to 950,000 distinct CDR3 sequences, around a third of them present only once. CDR3 length: 14 residues. CDR1 is MNHEY, CDR2 SMNVEV, per germline (reference sequence). J gave up 7 bases and V 4 bases, and 7 bases lay outside the gene matches. The chain uses TRBV27 and TRBJ2-1; 7 nucleotides line up with TRBD2. Sequenced here: cultured CD8+ T cells from PBMCs, sampled from culture after CMV antigen stimulation. The origin of this receptor is a human donor in good health (CMV status not recorded). Some clones in this sample may be carry-over from other donors' samples. The CDR3 sequence is CASSYGGEGNEQFF. CDR3 DNA: TGTGCCAGCAGTTACGGCGGGGAGGGGAATGAGCAGTTCTTC.